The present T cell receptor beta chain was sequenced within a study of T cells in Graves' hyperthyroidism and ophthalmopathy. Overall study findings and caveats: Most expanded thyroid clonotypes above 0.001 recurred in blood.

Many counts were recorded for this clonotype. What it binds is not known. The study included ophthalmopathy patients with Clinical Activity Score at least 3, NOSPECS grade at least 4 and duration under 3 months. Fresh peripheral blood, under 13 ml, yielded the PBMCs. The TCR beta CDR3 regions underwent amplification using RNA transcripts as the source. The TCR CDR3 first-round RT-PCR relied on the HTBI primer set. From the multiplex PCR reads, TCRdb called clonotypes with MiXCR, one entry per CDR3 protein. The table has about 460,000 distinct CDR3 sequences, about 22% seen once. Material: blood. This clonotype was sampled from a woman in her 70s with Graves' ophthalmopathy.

CDR3 nucleotide sequence: TGTGCCAGCAGTTTATACGGGACAGGGGTTGACGAGCAGTACTTC. It yields the protein CASSLYGTGVDEQYF. The gene calls are TRBV28 and TRBJ2-7, with TRBD1 matching over 10 bases. This CDR3 is 15 amino acids long. Germline V gene data show CDR1 as MDHEN and CDR2 as SYDVKM. V lost 1 base, J lost 5 bases, and 5 bases stayed unmatched.